These T cell receptor beta chains were read from a single sample in a study of shared clonotypes between healthy human individuals. The protocol was immunoSEQ multiplex PCR, while the TCRdb copy is restricted to in-frame clones and leaves out a portion. This sample has about 2.4 million clones, with more than 90% found just once. Sequencing was performed on naive CD4+ T cells sorted from blood. These receptors originate from a young man in good health. The CDR3 runs from the conserved cysteine through the conserved F or W. Fields, in order: clone size, D gene, J gene, V gene, CDR3 DNA, CDR3 protein. D genes are given only for firm matches. Only some rows state a clone size, as once, few, many or a class for expanded clones.

clone_size: once; d_call: .; j_call: TRBJ2-1; v_call: TRBV1; cdr3_nt: TGCACCAGCAGCCAATTGGACAGGGAGACACATGAGCAGTTCTTC; cdr3_aa: CTSSQLDRETHEQFF
clone_size: .; d_call: .; j_call: TRBJ2-1; v_call: TRBV11-2; cdr3_nt: TGTGCCAGCAGCTTAGGCCCCTTCCCGGAGGGCCGCTACAATGAGCAGTTCTTC; cdr3_aa: CASSLGPFPEGRYNEQFF
clone_size: .; d_call: .; j_call: TRBJ2-4; v_call: TRBV30; cdr3_nt: TGTGCCTGGCGGTCAGCCAAAAACATTCAGTACTTC; cdr3_aa: CAWRSAKNIQYF
clone_size: .; d_call: TRBD1; j_call: TRBJ1-5; v_call: TRBV7-8; cdr3_nt: TGTGCCAGCAGCTTACACAGGGGGCTCAGCAATCAGCCCCAGCATTTT; cdr3_aa: CASSLHRGLSNQPQHF
clone_size: .; d_call: .; j_call: TRBJ2-5; v_call: TRBV5-1; cdr3_nt: TGCGCCAGCAGCTTGGTAGGGACAGAGACCCAGTACTTC; cdr3_aa: CASSLVGTETQYF
clone_size: .; d_call: TRBD2; j_call: TRBJ2-1; v_call: TRBV7-2; cdr3_nt: TGTGCCAGCAGCTTAGCGGCCAGTTGGACTAGCGGGGGGCAAAACTACAATGAGCAGTTCTTC; cdr3_aa: CASSLAASWTSGGQNYNEQFF
clone_size: .; d_call: TRBD1; j_call: TRBJ1-1; v_call: TRBV6-1; cdr3_nt: TGTGCCAGCAGCGGACAGGGGCGCTGGAACACTGAAGCTTTCTTT; cdr3_aa: CASSGQGRWNTEAFF
clone_size: .; d_call: .; j_call: TRBJ1-6; v_call: TRBV6-5; cdr3_nt: TGTGCCAGCAGTCGGGACGCGTATAGGGGATCACCCCTCCACTTT; cdr3_aa: CASSRDAYRGSPLHF
clone_size: few; d_call: TRBD1; j_call: TRBJ1-1; v_call: TRBV6-5; cdr3_nt: TGTGCCAGCAGTTACACAGGGGTGGGACACACTGAAGCTTTCTTT; cdr3_aa: CASSYTGVGHTEAFF
clone_size: .; d_call: .; j_call: TRBJ2-1; v_call: TRBV27; cdr3_nt: TGTGCCAGCAGTTTACTTCCTCGAGGCAATGAGCAGTTCTTC; cdr3_aa: CASSLLPRGNEQFF
clone_size: .; d_call: .; j_call: TRBJ1-5; v_call: TRBV6-5; cdr3_nt: TGTGCCACCCAGTTGCTGGGAAGCAATCAGCCCCAGCATTTT; cdr3_aa: CATQLLGSNQPQHF
clone_size: few; d_call: TRBD1; j_call: TRBJ1-2; v_call: TRBV30; cdr3_nt: TGTGCCTGGAGTGTACAGGGGATCAGCTATGGCTACACCTTC; cdr3_aa: CAWSVQGISYGYTF
clone_size: .; d_call: TRBD1; j_call: TRBJ2-3; v_call: TRBV16; cdr3_nt: TGTGCCAGCAGCCAATCAAGACAGGGGTCCAGTGCTAGCACAGATACGCAGTATTTT; cdr3_aa: CASSQSRQGSSASTDTQYF
clone_size: once; d_call: .; j_call: TRBJ1-6; v_call: TRBV5-6; cdr3_nt: TGTGCCAGCAGCTTGGAGGGATTTAACTCACCCCTCCACTTT; cdr3_aa: CASSLEGFNSPLHF
clone_size: once; d_call: .; j_call: TRBJ2-1; v_call: TRBV20-1; cdr3_nt: TGCAGTGCTAGAGCCAAAGGGGTGCAGTTCTTC; cdr3_aa: CSARAKGVQFF
clone_size: .; d_call: TRBD2; j_call: TRBJ2-3; v_call: TRBV9; cdr3_nt: TGTGCCAGCAGCAATCTAGCGGGGGGTTTTGGCACAGATACGCAGTATTTT; cdr3_aa: CASSNLAGGFGTDTQYF
clone_size: .; d_call: TRBD2; j_call: TRBJ2-3; v_call: TRBV25-1; cdr3_nt: TGTGCCAGCAGTGTGACTAGCGGGAGGCCGGAAACAGATACGCAGTATTTT; cdr3_aa: CASSVTSGRPETDTQYF
clone_size: .; d_call: .; j_call: TRBJ1-1; v_call: TRBV5-1; cdr3_nt: TGCGCCAGCAGCTTGATACGGAACACTGAAGCTTTCTTT; cdr3_aa: CASSLIRNTEAFF
clone_size: .; d_call: .; j_call: TRBJ2-2; v_call: TRBV7-8; cdr3_nt: TGTGCCAGCAGCTTAGGGCGGTTGAACACCGGGGAGCTGTTTTTT; cdr3_aa: CASSLGRLNTGELFF
clone_size: .; d_call: .; j_call: TRBJ2-2; v_call: TRBV2; cdr3_nt: TGTGCCAGCAGGCCCGTTACCCAAGCGAACACCGGGGAGCTGTTTTTT; cdr3_aa: CASRPVTQANTGELFF
clone_size: .; d_call: .; j_call: TRBJ1-1; v_call: TRBV6-6; cdr3_nt: TGTGCCAGCACCGGGGCGGTCGGGGACACTGAAGCTTTCTTT; cdr3_aa: CASTGAVGDTEAFF
clone_size: .; d_call: .; j_call: TRBJ2-3; v_call: TRBV18; cdr3_nt: TGTGCCACGTCCTCTTCTGCCGGGATCCGCACAGATACGCAGTATTTT; cdr3_aa: CATSSSAGIRTDTQYF
clone_size: .; d_call: .; j_call: TRBJ1-1; v_call: TRBV28; cdr3_nt: TGTGCCAGCAGAACAGACTTTGAAGCTTTCTTT; cdr3_aa: CASRTDFEAFF
clone_size: .; d_call: .; j_call: TRBJ1-5; v_call: TRBV2; cdr3_nt: TGTGCCAGCAGCCCCTCTGACGGAGGCAATCAGCCCCAGCATTTT; cdr3_aa: CASSPSDGGNQPQHF
clone_size: .; d_call: .; j_call: TRBJ1-5; v_call: TRBV5-6; cdr3_nt: TGTGCCAGCAGCCGCACGGCCGGGGGTAGCAATCAGCCCCAGCATTTT; cdr3_aa: CASSRTAGGSNQPQHF
clone_size: .; d_call: .; j_call: TRBJ1-1; v_call: TRBV6-5; cdr3_nt: TGTGCCAGCAGTGTAACAGGGACCCCTGAAGCTTTCTTT; cdr3_aa: CASSVTGTPEAFF
clone_size: .; d_call: TRBD1; j_call: TRBJ2-2; v_call: TRBV10-3; cdr3_nt: TGTGCCATCAATCGGGACAGGGAATACACCGGGGAGCTGTTTTTT; cdr3_aa: CAINRDREYTGELFF
clone_size: .; d_call: .; j_call: TRBJ2-2; v_call: TRBV18; cdr3_nt: TGTGCCAGCTCACCGTCTCGCCTCGGCACCGGGGAGCTGTTTTTT; cdr3_aa: CASSPSRLGTGELFF
clone_size: .; d_call: .; j_call: TRBJ2-3; v_call: TRBV4-1; cdr3_nt: TGCGCCAGCAGCCACGGTCACGAGACAGGTTGTACAGATACGCAGTATTTT; cdr3_aa: CASSHGHETGCTDTQYF
clone_size: .; d_call: TRBD1; j_call: TRBJ2-7; v_call: TRBV28; cdr3_nt: TGTGCCAGCGGACCGCGGGACAGGCACCGAGAGGAGCAGTACTTC; cdr3_aa: CASGPRDRHREEQYF
clone_size: .; d_call: .; j_call: TRBJ1-6; v_call: TRBV5-1; cdr3_nt: TGCGCCAGCAGCTTAGGAACAGGGAATAATTCACCCCTCCACTTT; cdr3_aa: CASSLGTGNNSPLHF
clone_size: .; d_call: TRBD2; j_call: TRBJ2-7; v_call: TRBV2; cdr3_nt: TGTGCCAGCCGAGTAGGGACTAGCGGGATCCGCCGGTCCTACGAGCAGTACTTC; cdr3_aa: CASRVGTSGIRRSYEQYF
clone_size: .; d_call: .; j_call: TRBJ2-7; v_call: TRBV5-4; cdr3_nt: TGTGCCAGCAGCCAGATTTGGGGACGCGACGAGCAGTACTTC; cdr3_aa: CASSQIWGRDEQYF
clone_size: .; d_call: .; j_call: TRBJ2-5; v_call: TRBV5-1; cdr3_nt: TGCGCCAGCCAGACAGGGACTGGAGAGACCCAGTACTTC; cdr3_aa: CASQTGTGETQYF
clone_size: .; d_call: .; j_call: TRBJ2-3; v_call: TRBV30; cdr3_nt: TGTGCCTGGAGTGTACAGGTGCCGGTTACGCAGTATTTT; cdr3_aa: CAWSVQVPVTQYF